A selection of T cell receptor beta chains follows, all from one sample in a study of shared clonotypes between healthy human individuals. Some clones are missing from TCRdb's copy, which holds only in-frame ones; the method was immunoSEQ multiplex PCR. The data contain some 650,000 clones, almost 97% of them singletons. The material sequenced was naive CD4+ T cells sorted from blood. The source is a young woman in good health. CDR3s include the opening cysteine and the closing phenylalanine or tryptophan. Fields, in order: V gene, D gene, clone size, J gene, CDR3 DNA, CDR3 protein. The D gene is left open where the match is weak. Clone size is shown for a subset of rows, as once, few, many or a class of expanded clone.

V gene: TRBV27
D gene: TRBD2
clone size: NA
J gene: TRBJ2-7
CDR3 DNA: TGTGCCAGCAGTCCCCTGGCTAGCGGGAGGAACGAGCAGTACTTC
CDR3 protein: CASSPLASGRNEQYF

V gene: TRBV18
D gene: NA
clone size: NA
J gene: TRBJ2-7
CDR3 DNA: TGTGCCAGCTCGCTAGGACAGCTCAACGAGCAGTACTTC
CDR3 protein: CASSLGQLNEQYF

V gene: TRBV6-4
D gene: NA
clone size: once
J gene: TRBJ2-7
CDR3 DNA: TGTGCCAGCAGTGACAGGCGGGGCGGAGCAGTCTACGAGCAGTACTTC
CDR3 protein: CASSDRRGGAVYEQYF

V gene: TRBV9
D gene: NA
clone size: NA
J gene: TRBJ1-4
CDR3 DNA: TGTGCCAGCAGCCCCGGACCCATTTATGAAAAACTGTTTTTT
CDR3 protein: CASSPGPIYEKLFF

V gene: TRBV7-3
D gene: TRBD2
clone size: once
J gene: TRBJ2-3
CDR3 DNA: TGTGCCAGCAGCTTCGCAAACGGACTAGCGGGAGGTACGCAGTATTTT
CDR3 protein: CASSFANGLAGGTQYF

V gene: TRBV7-9
D gene: NA
clone size: NA
J gene: TRBJ1-1
CDR3 DNA: TGTGCCAGCAGCTTAGGGGTACAGGGTTCCACTGAAGCTTTCTTT
CDR3 protein: CASSLGVQGSTEAFF

V gene: TRBV6-1
D gene: TRBD1
clone size: NA
J gene: TRBJ1-4
CDR3 DNA: TGTGCCAGCAGTGACAGGGGGAATGAAAAACTGTTTTTT
CDR3 protein: CASSDRGNEKLFF

V gene: TRBV30
D gene: NA
clone size: once
J gene: TRBJ2-2
CDR3 DNA: TGTGCCTGGGACCGGGCCAAGAACACCGGGGAGCTGTTTTTT
CDR3 protein: CAWDRAKNTGELFF

V gene: TRBV28
D gene: NA
clone size: NA
J gene: TRBJ1-1
CDR3 DNA: TGTGCCAGCAGGCCGCCAGATTTTGAGGCTTTCTTT
CDR3 protein: CASRPPDFEAFF

V gene: TRBV28
D gene: TRBD1
clone size: NA
J gene: TRBJ1-1
CDR3 DNA: TGTGCCAGCAGTTTCCCACAGGGGGCGGTGTCTCAAAAAGCTTTCTTT
CDR3 protein: CASSFPQGAVSQKAFF

V gene: TRBV15
D gene: NA
clone size: NA
J gene: TRBJ2-1
CDR3 DNA: TGTGCCACCAGCAAAACTCAAAGCTCCTACAATGAGCAGTTCTTC
CDR3 protein: CATSKTQSSYNEQFF

V gene: TRBV5-4
D gene: TRBD2
clone size: NA
J gene: TRBJ2-7
CDR3 DNA: TGTGCCAGCACCGCTAGCGGGAGGGACGAGCAGTACTTC
CDR3 protein: CASTASGRDEQYF

V gene: TRBV20-1
D gene: NA
clone size: NA
J gene: TRBJ1-2
CDR3 DNA: TGCAGTGCCGGCAGCAGGGGCTACACCTTC
CDR3 protein: CSAGSRGYTF

V gene: TRBV7-8
D gene: TRBD2
clone size: NA
J gene: TRBJ2-3
CDR3 DNA: TGTGCCAGCAGCGGCGGGGGTAGCACAGATACGCAGTATTTT
CDR3 protein: CASSGGGSTDTQYF

V gene: TRBV10-2
D gene: NA
clone size: NA
J gene: TRBJ2-1
CDR3 DNA: TGCGCCAGCAGGGGCGGGCATGAGCAGTTCTTC
CDR3 protein: CASRGGHEQFF

V gene: TRBV6-1
D gene: NA
clone size: NA
J gene: TRBJ2-3
CDR3 DNA: TGTGCCAGCAGTTCTAGCACAGATACGCAGTATTTT
CDR3 protein: CASSSSTDTQYF

V gene: TRBV19
D gene: TRBD2
clone size: once
J gene: TRBJ2-1
CDR3 DNA: TGTGCCAGTACCAGGTATCATGCTAGCGGGATGTACAATGAGCAGTTCTTC
CDR3 protein: CASTRYHASGMYNEQFF

V gene: TRBV7-2
D gene: TRBD2
clone size: NA
J gene: TRBJ2-7
CDR3 DNA: TGTGCCAGCAGCTCCGGGACTAGCGGCTCATCGCAGTACTTC
CDR3 protein: CASSSGTSGSSQYF

V gene: TRBV28
D gene: NA
clone size: NA
J gene: TRBJ1-2
CDR3 DNA: TGTGCCAGCAGTTCCCTCGGACCGGTAATTGACTATGGCTACACCTTC
CDR3 protein: CASSSLGPVIDYGYTF

V gene: TRBV9
D gene: NA
clone size: NA
J gene: TRBJ1-2
CDR3 DNA: TGTGCCAGCAGCTCCCAGAACGGTGGCTACACCTTC
CDR3 protein: CASSSQNGGYTF

V gene: TRBV30
D gene: TRBD1
clone size: NA
J gene: TRBJ1-4
CDR3 DNA: TGTGCCTGGAGTGTAGGACAGGGAGGTGAAAAACTGTTTTTT
CDR3 protein: CAWSVGQGGEKLFF

V gene: TRBV10-3
D gene: NA
clone size: NA
J gene: TRBJ2-7
CDR3 DNA: TGTGCCATCAGGCCCGGACTACAACCTACAAAGCCCCTTTTC
CDR3 protein: CAIRPGLQPTKPLF

V gene: TRBV10-3
D gene: NA
clone size: once
J gene: TRBJ2-3
CDR3 DNA: TGTGCCATCAGTGATGGGGTATCCCTCACAGATACGCAGTATTTT
CDR3 protein: CAISDGVSLTDTQYF

V gene: TRBV18
D gene: NA
clone size: once
J gene: TRBJ2-5
CDR3 DNA: TGTGCCAGCTCACCACAGAAGGAGGTGGAGACCCAGTACTTC
CDR3 protein: CASSPQKEVETQYF

V gene: TRBV11-2
D gene: TRBD1
clone size: NA
J gene: TRBJ2-7
CDR3 DNA: TGTGCCAGCAGCGCGGACAGGGGGGAGCAGTACTTC
CDR3 protein: CASSADRGEQYF

V gene: TRBV5-7
D gene: NA
clone size: NA
J gene: TRBJ2-7
CDR3 DNA: TGTGCCAGCAGCTTGTACTACGAGCAGTACTTC
CDR3 protein: CASSLYYEQYF

V gene: TRBV2
D gene: NA
clone size: NA
J gene: TRBJ2-7
CDR3 DNA: TGTGCCAGCAGTGACGGCTCCTACGAGCAGTACTTC
CDR3 protein: CASSDGSYEQYF